The clone carrying this TCR beta chain was recorded many times. What it binds is not known. This entry belongs to a study of T cells in Graves' hyperthyroidism and ophthalmopathy. Study as a whole: Peripheral blood was taken when the disease was first diagnosed, before any treatment began. Points from the study as a whole: The model anticipated ophthalmopathy a median about six months pre-onset. A model built on 13 V-J features separated ophthalmopathy from stable hyperthyroidism.

There were TCR beta CDR3 regions amplified from RNA transcripts. TCR CDR3 underwent first-round RT-PCR with the HTBI primer set. Each CDR3 protein gets one entry after TCRdb re-called the multiplex PCR reads with MiXCR. The sample shows approximately 360,000 distinct CDR3 sequences, about a sixth of them seen only once. CDR3 length: 15 amino acids. V shed 2 bases and J shed 4 bases, with 14 bases lying between them. The germline V gene encodes CDR1 SNHLY and CDR2 FYNNEI. The PBMCs had their origin in roughly 9.4 ml of fresh peripheral blood. Sequencing was performed on blood. This chain connects TRBV2 to TRBJ1-2; possibly TRBD1 for D (5 bases). This clonotype originated in a woman aged 18-29 years with Graves' hyperthyroidism that later progressed to Graves' ophthalmopathy. This CDR3 reads CASSEFGVGTYGYTF. In DNA, the CDR3 is TGTGCCAGCAGTGAATTCGGAGTGGGGACCTATGGCTACACCTTC. The full variable domain, its missing parts supplied by reference TRBV2 and TRBJ1-2, is EPEVTQTPSHQVTQMGQEVILRCVPISNHLYFYWYRQILGQKVEFLVSFYNNEISEKSEIFDDQFSVERPDGSNFTLKIRSTKLEDSAMYFCASSEFGVGTYGYTFGSGTRLTVV.